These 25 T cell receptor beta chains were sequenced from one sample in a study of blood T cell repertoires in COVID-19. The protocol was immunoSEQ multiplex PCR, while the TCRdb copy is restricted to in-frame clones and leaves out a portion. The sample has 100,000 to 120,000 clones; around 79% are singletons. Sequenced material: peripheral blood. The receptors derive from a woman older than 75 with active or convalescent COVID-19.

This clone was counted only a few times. In DNA form, the CDR3 reads TGTGCCAGCAGATGGACAGGGGGGGATGGCTACACCTTC. Residues: CASRWTGGDGYTF. The V call is TRBV6-5, the J call TRBJ1-2; the match to TRBD1 covers 10 bases. Germline assignment: CDR1 MNHEY and CDR2 SVGAGI. This CDR3 has 13 amino acids. V trimming: 6 bases; J trimming: 6 bases; junction bases outside the gene matches: 4.

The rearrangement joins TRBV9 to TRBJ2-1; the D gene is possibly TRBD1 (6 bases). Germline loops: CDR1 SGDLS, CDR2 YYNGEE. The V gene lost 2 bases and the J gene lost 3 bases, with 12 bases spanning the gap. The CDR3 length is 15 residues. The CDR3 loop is CASSVQGSGYNEQFF. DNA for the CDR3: TGTGCCAGCAGCGTCCAGGGGTCGGGCTACAATGAGCAGTTCTTC. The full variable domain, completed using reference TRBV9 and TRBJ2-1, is DSGVTQTPKHLITATGQRVTLRCSPRSGDLSVYWYQQSLDQGLQFLIQYYNGEERAKGNILERFSAQQFPDLHSELNLSSLELGDSALYFCASSVQGSGYNEQFFGPGTRLTVL.

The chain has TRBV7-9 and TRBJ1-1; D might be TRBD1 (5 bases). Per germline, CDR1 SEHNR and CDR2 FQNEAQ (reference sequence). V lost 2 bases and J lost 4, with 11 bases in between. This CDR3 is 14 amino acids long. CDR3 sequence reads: CASSLKAGLTEAFF. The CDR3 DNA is TGTGCCAGCAGCTTAAAAGCAGGGCTCACTGAAGCTTTCTTT.

The CDR3 coding sequence is TGTGCCAGCAGCTGGACAGGTGTGGGGGATACGCAGTATTTT. This encodes CASSWTGVGDTQYF. The chain carries TRBV2 and TRBJ2-3; 7 bases fit TRBD1. The CDR3 is 14 residues long. Germline V lookup: CDR1 SNHLY, CDR2 FYNNEI. V shed 6 bases, J shed 6 bases, and the junction held 9 bases outside the gene matches.

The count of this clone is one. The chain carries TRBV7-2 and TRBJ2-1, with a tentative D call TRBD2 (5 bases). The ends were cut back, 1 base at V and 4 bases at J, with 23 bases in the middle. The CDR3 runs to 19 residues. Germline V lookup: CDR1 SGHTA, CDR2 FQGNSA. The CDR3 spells CASSLVLFVIGLTYNEQFF. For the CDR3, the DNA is TGTGCCAGCAGCTTAGTTCTTTTTGTAATTGGACTTACATACAATGAGCAGTTCTTC.

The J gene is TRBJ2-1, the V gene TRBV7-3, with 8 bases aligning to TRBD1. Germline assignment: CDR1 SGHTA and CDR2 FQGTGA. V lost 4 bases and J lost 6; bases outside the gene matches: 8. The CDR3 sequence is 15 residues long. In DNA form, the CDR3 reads TGTGCCAGCAGCTCAGACAGGGGAAGTTTCAATGAGCAGTTCTTC. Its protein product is CASSSDRGSFNEQFF.

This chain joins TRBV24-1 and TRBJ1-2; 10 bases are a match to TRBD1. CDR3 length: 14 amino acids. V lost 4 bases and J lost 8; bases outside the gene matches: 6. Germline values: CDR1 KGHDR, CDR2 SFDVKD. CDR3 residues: CATSDSTGGIGYTF. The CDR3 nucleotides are TGTGCCACCAGTGACTCGACAGGGGGCATCGGCTACACCTTC.

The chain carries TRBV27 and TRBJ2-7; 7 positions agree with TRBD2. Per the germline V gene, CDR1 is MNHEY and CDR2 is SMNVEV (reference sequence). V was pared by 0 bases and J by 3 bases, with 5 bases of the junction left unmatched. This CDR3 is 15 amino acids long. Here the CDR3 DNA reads TGTGCCAGCAGTTTATCGGCAGCGGGGAGCTACGAGCAGTACTTC. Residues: CASSLSAAGSYEQYF.

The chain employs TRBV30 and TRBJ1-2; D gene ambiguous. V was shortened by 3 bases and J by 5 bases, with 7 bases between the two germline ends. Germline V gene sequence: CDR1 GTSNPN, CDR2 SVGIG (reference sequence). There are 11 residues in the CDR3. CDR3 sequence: CAWSIRYGYTF. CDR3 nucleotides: TGTGCCTGGAGCATTCGGTATGGCTACACCTTC.

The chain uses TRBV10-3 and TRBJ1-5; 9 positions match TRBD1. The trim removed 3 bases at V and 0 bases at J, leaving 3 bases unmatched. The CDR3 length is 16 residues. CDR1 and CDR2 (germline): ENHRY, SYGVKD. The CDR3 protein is CAISEGTGSSNQPQHF. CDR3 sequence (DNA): TGTGCCATCAGTGAAGGGACAGGGTCTAGCAATCAGCCCCAGCATTTT.

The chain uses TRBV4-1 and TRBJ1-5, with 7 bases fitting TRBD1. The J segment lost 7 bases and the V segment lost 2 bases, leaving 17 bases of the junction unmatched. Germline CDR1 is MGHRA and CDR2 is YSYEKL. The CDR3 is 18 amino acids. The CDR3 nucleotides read TGCGCCAGCAGCCAAAAAAGTCTCGAGGAGGGGGCACGACAGCCCCAGCATTTT. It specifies CASSQKSLEEGARQPQHF.

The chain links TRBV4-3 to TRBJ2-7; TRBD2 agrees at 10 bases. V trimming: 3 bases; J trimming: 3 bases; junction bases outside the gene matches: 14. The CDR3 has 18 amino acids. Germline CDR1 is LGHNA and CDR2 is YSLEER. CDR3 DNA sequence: TGCGCCAGCAGCCAGGGTCTTTACGGACTAGCGGTAGGCTACGAGCAGTACTTC. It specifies CASSQGLYGLAVGYEQYF.

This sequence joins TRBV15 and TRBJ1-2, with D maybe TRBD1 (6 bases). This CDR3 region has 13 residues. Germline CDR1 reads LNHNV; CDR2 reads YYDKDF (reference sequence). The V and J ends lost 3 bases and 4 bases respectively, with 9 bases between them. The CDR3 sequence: CATSSGQRYGYTF. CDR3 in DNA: TGTGCCACCAGCAGTGGACAGCGCTATGGCTACACCTTC.

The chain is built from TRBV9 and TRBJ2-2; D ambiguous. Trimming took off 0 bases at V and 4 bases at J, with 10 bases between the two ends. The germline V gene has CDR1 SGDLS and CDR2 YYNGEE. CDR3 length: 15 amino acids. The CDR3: CASSVGPYFTGELFF. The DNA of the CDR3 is TGTGCCAGCAGCGTAGGTCCGTATTTCACCGGGGAGCTGTTTTTT.

As DNA, the CDR3 is TGTGCCAGCAGTCGAGACAGCGACACTGAAGCTTTCTTT. Residues: CASSRDSDTEAFF. The V and J genes are TRBV6-5 and TRBJ1-1, with a weak D call TRBD1 (5 bases). V gave up 5 bases and J gave up 3 bases, with 10 bases separating them. The CDR3 covers 13 residues. Germline V CDR1 and CDR2: MNHEY, SVGAGI.

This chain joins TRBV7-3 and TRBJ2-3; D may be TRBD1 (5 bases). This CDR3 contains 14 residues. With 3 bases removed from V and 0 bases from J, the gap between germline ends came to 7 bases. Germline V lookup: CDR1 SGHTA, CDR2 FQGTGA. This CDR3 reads CASSLWGSTDTQYF. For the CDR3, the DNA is TGTGCCAGCAGCTTGTGGGGCAGCACAGATACGCAGTATTTT.

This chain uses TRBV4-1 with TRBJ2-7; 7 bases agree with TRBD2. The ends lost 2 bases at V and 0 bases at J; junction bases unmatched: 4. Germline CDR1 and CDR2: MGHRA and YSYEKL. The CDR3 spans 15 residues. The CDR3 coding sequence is TGCGCCAGCAGCCAAAGTCTAGCGGACTCCTACGAGCAGTACTTC. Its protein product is CASSQSLADSYEQYF.

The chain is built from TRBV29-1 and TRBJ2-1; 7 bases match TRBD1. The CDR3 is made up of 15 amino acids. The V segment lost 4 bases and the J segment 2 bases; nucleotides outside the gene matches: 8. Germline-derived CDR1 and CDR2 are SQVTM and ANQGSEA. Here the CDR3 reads CSVALTGSTYNEQFF. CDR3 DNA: TGCAGCGTTGCACTGACAGGGAGTACCTACAATGAGCAGTTCTTC.

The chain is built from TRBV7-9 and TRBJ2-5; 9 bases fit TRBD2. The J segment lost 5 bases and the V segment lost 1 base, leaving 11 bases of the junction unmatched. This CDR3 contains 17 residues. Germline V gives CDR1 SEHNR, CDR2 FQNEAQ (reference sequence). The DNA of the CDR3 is TGTGCCAGCAGCTTAGGGGTCGCGGGAGGGATCGACGAGACCCAGTACTTC. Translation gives CASSLGVAGGIDETQYF.

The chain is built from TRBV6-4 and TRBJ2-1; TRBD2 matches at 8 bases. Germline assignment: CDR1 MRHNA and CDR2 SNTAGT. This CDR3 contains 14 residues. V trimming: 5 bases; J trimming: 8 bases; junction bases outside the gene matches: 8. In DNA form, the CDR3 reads TGTGCCAGCAGTCAACAGGTCGGGGGGGATGAGCAGTTCTTC. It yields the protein CASSQQVGGDEQFF.

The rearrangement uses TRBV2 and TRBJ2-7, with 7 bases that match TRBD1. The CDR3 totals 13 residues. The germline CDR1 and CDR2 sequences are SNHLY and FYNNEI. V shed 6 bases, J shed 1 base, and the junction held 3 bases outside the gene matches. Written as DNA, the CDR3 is TGTGCCAGCAGCCGACAGGGATCCTACGAGCAGTACTTC. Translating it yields CASSRQGSYEQYF.

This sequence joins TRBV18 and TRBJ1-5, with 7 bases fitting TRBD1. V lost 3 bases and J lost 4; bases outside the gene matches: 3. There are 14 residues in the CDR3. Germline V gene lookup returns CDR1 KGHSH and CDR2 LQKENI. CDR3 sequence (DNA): TGTGCCAGCTCACCGGGACAGTGGAATCAGCCCCAGCATTTT. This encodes CASSPGQWNQPQHF.

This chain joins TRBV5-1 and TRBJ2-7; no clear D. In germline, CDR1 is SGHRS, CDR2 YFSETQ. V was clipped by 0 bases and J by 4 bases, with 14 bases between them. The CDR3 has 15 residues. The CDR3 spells CASSLATPREYEQYF. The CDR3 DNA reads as TGCGCCAGCAGCTTGGCGACACCGCGCGAGTACGAGCAGTACTTC.

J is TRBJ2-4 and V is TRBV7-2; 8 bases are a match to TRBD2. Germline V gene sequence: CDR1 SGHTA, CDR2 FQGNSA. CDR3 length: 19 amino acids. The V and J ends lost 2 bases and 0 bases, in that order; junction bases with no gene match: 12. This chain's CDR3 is CASSLLGTGGPLAKNIQYF. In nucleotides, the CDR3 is TGTGCCAGCAGCTTACTTGGAACGGGAGGGCCCCTAGCCAAAAACATTCAGTACTTC.

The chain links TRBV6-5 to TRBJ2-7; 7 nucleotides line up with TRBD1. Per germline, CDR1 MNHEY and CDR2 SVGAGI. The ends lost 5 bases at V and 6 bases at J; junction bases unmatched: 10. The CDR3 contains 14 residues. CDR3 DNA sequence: TGTGCCAGCAGTAGGACAGGACGGGTCGGCGAGCAGTACTTC. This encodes CASSRTGRVGEQYF.